Included here is one T cell receptor (beta chain) sequence, with context. Antigen specificity is unknown. The protocol was immunoSEQ multiplex PCR, while the TCRdb copy is restricted to in-frame clones and leaves out a portion. Of 40,000 or so clones in the sample, about 79% were seen once. V lost 3 bases, J lost 1 base, and 3 bases lay in between. The CDR3 covers 12 residues. Germline V gives CDR1 SGHDN, CDR2 FVKESK. Relapse was seen in all patients after autologous stem cell transplantation, and brentuximab vedotin exposure was variable. The data stem from a study of PD-1 blockade in classical Hodgkin lymphoma. Study in general: Patients were given intravenous nivolumab, 3 mg/kg, every 2 weeks.

Study results and caveats: Undefined causes, possibly disease activity or prior therapy, underlie the repertoire differences. Complete responders' diversity at baseline resembled that of newly diagnosed patients. Reported findings placed baseline TCR diversity lower in newly diagnosed patients (compared with healthy donors).

This sequence joins TRBV14 and TRBJ2-5, with no clear D. The sample consisted of peripheral blood mononuclear cells (PBMCs), taken at baseline. This sequence originates from a human donor with classical Hodgkin lymphoma. The CDR3 DNA reads TGTGCCAGCAGCCATACCCAAGAGACCCAGTACTTC. Its protein is CASSHTQETQYF.